A selection of T cell receptor beta chains follows, all from one sample in a study of blood T cell repertoires in COVID-19. Sequencing used immunoSEQ multiplex PCR; TCRdb keeps in-frame clones, though not all of them. The data contain about 480,000 clones, 75% to 90% of them singletons. Input material: PBMCs or T cells enriched from blood (not recorded which). These receptors were obtained from a woman aged 60 to 75 who had recovered from COVID-19. Both conserved end residues are part of each CDR3. A D gene is named only where the DNA matches it firmly. Rows may omit the clone size; those that give it use once, few, many or a size class.

length	D	V	size	CDR3
14	-	TRBV18	-	CASSPQQVEETQYF
15	-	TRBV5-6	-	CASSLNGAGTDTQYF
15	-	TRBV18	-	CASSLQGYAGNTIYF
13	-	TRBV7-2	-	CASSTLLRDGYTF
15	-	TRBV10-2	-	CASSATGSTNYGYTF
14	-	TRBV6-5	-	CASSYYRDNYEQYF
13	-	TRBV5-4	few	CASSLRGTNEQFF
14	TRBD1	TRBV5-5	-	CASSFVDREYEQYF
13	TRBD1	TRBV6-5	once	CASPGQPNTEAFF
12	TRBD1	TRBV24-1	-	CATSEKGQGYTF
14	-	TRBV5-5	-	CASSFVAGNQPQHF
17	-	TRBV4-1	-	CASSQGGGGASSYEQYF
15	-	TRBV6-5	-	CASSYWVGGNTEAFF
16	TRBD1	TRBV9	-	CASSPRQGTTYNEQFF
10	-	TRBV27	-	CASINYEQYF
12	-	TRBV5-8	-	CASSKVTPEQYF
13	-	TRBV12-3/TRBV12-4	-	CASRGQGNQPQHF
16	TRBD1	TRBV9	-	CASSPRRRDSQETQYF
14	TRBD1	TRBV5-1	-	CASSLDRADYEQYF
13	TRBD1	TRBV7-2	-	CASSLTGADTQYF
17	TRBD2	TRBV10-3	-	CAISEFVSGGQDNEQFF
14	TRBD1	TRBV3-1/TRBV3-2	-	CASSQVQGSSPLHF
15	-	TRBV6-5	-	CASTAQGRATDTQYF
16	-	TRBV5-5	-	CASSRGAYDSGNTIYF
17	-	TRBV3-1/TRBV3-2	-	CASSQVGGRDSLYEQYF
17	-	TRBV6-6	few	CASSPRTEISYNSPLHF
16	-	TRBV6-1	-	CASSELGGLGGNTIYF
14	-	TRBV6-6	-	CASSYSPEGAEAFF
15	TRBD1	TRBV7-6	-	CASSPRQGVFYEQYF
16	-	TRBV7-2	-	CASSLGPSSLLREQYF
14	-	TRBV3-1/TRBV3-2	-	CASSQDRGGGSYTF
15	-	TRBV6-5	-	CASSPSGAWGTEAFF
14	-	TRBV29-1	-	CSVEGGAGSSEQYF
10	-	TRBV29-1	-	CSVSDTEAFF
15	TRBD1	TRBV24-1	-	CATSDSGTGDTEAFF
14	-	TRBV9	-	CASRTATNTGELFF
13	-	TRBV5-1	-	CASSRGQTYGYTF
14	-	TRBV3-1/TRBV3-2	-	CASSQDPWGTGYTF
14	-	TRBV7-7	-	CASRPEVNTGELFF
22	TRBD1	TRBV4-1	-	CASSQGRLRGTGRIASTDTQYF
15	TRBD2	TRBV6-5	-	CASRLLAGTTGELFF
17	TRBD1	TRBV10-1	once	CASKIGQVPWGSQPQHF
14	-	TRBV19	once	CASSRPERNQPQHF
12	TRBD2	TRBV29-1	-	CSVDDGRDTQYF
15	-	TRBV24-1	-	CATSERTLNTGELFF
13	-	TRBV2	-	CASSELGRETQYF
13	TRBD1	TRBV12-3/TRBV12-4	-	CASRGTGLEKLFF
14	-	TRBV5-6	-	CASSLGRNNQPQHF
15	TRBD1	TRBV28	-	CASSSPGQGTDTQYF
14	-	TRBV21-1	few	CASSNSQRDQPQHF
14	-	TRBV28	-	CASKRDRENTEAFF
13	TRBD1	TRBV2	-	CASRGQGSTEAFF
14	TRBD1	TRBV5-1	-	CASSLEGAGQPQHF
13	-	TRBV5-1	-	CASSLVADYGYTF
13	-	TRBV7-7	once	CASSQQENTEAFF